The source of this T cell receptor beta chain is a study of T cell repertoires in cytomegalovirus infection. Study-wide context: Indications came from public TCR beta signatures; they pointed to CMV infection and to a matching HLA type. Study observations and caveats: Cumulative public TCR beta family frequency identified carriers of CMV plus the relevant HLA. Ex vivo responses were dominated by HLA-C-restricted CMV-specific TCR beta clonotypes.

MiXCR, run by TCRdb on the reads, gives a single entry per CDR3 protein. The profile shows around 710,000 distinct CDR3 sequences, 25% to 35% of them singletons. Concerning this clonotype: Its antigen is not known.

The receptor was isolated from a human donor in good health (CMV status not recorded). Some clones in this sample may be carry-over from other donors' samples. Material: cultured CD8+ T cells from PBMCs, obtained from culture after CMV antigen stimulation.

CDR3 residues: CATMSGARRELFF. In DNA, the CDR3 is TGTGCCACCATGTCCGGGGCGCGCCGGGAGCTGTTTTTT. This chain joins TRBV27 and TRBJ2-2; TRBD1 or TRBD2 may be the D gene (5 bases each). The CDR3 runs to 13 residues. Germline V gene sequence: CDR1 MNHEY, CDR2 SMNVEV (reference sequence). Between the trimmed V and J ends, which lost 10 bases and 9 bases, there was a span of 18 bases.